Below, 3 T cell receptor beta chains from the same sample are listed, as sequenced in a study of blood T cell repertoires in COVID-19 (dated by TCRdb to 2019 to 2021). The library came from the immunoSEQ multiplex PCR assay. Drawn from immuneACCESS, this table holds only the in-frame rearrangements with V and J called that TCRdb kept. Clones are partly lost; checked studies trace under half to an unresolved V gene and leave the rest unexplained. The sample contains some 93,000 clones, roughly 77% of them found a single time. Approximately 25% of the sample is in the top ten clones. The specimen sequenced was peripheral blood. Source of these receptors: a human donor in a cohort sampled during active COVID-19.

The chain carries TRBV7-6 and TRBJ2-7; 7 bases align to TRBD1. The CDR3 covers 15 residues. Trimming at V came to 2 bases and at J to 4 bases, leaving 8 bases not matched to a gene. Germline-derived CDR1 and CDR2 are SGHVS and FNYEAQ. The CDR3 reads CASSLMAGGEYEQYF. The CDR3 DNA reads TGTGCCAGCAGCTTAATGGCAGGGGGAGAGTACGAGCAGTACTTC.

V usage is TRBV28 and J usage is TRBJ2-1; 7 nucleotides line up with TRBD2. Germline trimming cut 4 bases from V and 15 bases from J; bases unmatched to any gene: 12. Germline V gene sequence: CDR1 MDHEN, CDR2 SYDVKM. There are 13 residues in the CDR3. The CDR3 DNA sequence: TGTGCCAGCAGTTGGAATTCGGGGGGTAGTTTGTTCTTC. This encodes CASSWNSGGSLFF.

This rearrangement joins TRBV6-1 to TRBJ1-5; D is possibly TRBD1 (5 bases). The CDR3 is made up of 14 amino acids. V gave up 3 bases and J gave up 2 bases, with 8 bases separating them. CDR1 MNHNS and CDR2 SASEGT come from the germline V gene. CDR3 residues: CASSEGGGNQPQHF. CDR3 bases: TGTGCCAGCAGTGAGGGGGGGGGCAATCAGCCCCAGCATTTT.